A single sample is the source of the 21 T cell receptor beta chains below, sequenced in a study of blood T cell repertoires in COVID-19. The data were produced by immunoSEQ multiplex PCR, yet TCRdb's version contains in-frame clones alone and is incomplete. The sample shows 120,000 or so clones, roughly nine tenths of them seen only once. The sequencing sample was made of peripheral blood. All receptors derive from a human donor in a cohort sampled during active COVID-19.

This clone was recorded only once. V gene TRBV6-6 combines with J gene TRBJ2-3, with a possible D match to TRBD1 (5 bases). This CDR3 is built from 16 residues. The V gene lost 8 bases and the J gene lost 5 bases, with 23 bases spanning the gap. In germline, CDR1 is MNHNY, CDR2 SVGAGI (reference sequence). CDR3 sequence: CASAQGSLIARDTQYF. The CDR3 nucleotides are TGTGCCAGCGCCCAGGGCAGTCTCATAGCAAGAGATACGCAGTATTTT.

V usage is TRBV6-1 and J usage is TRBJ1-5; 7 bases map to TRBD1. CDR1 MNHNS and CDR2 SASEGT come from the germline V gene. Trimming took 1 base from V and 6 from J; bases not matched to a gene: 6. The CDR3 extends over 15 amino acids. CDR3 bases: TGTGCCAGCAGTGAAGTTTCAGGGACAGCTCAGCCCCAGCATTTT. Translating it yields CASSEVSGTAQPQHF.

The V call is TRBV2, the J call TRBJ2-3; 8 bases are shared with TRBD1. J gave up 2 bases and V 8 bases, and 9 bases lay outside the gene matches. The CDR3 has 15 amino acids. Germline CDR1 SNHLY, CDR2 FYNNEI. DNA for the CDR3: TGTGCCAGCGGTTATAGGACAGGGCCCACAGATACGCAGTATTTT. Protein product: CASGYRTGPTDTQYF.

The chain is built from TRBV2 and TRBJ2-5; no definite D call. CDR1 is SNHLY, CDR2 FYNNEI, per germline. V was cut by 4 bases and J by 5 bases, with 11 bases left in between. The CDR3 contains 13 residues. The CDR3 reads CASSVTPRETQYF. CDR3 coding DNA: TGTGCCAGCAGTGTAACTCCACGGGAGACCCAGTACTTC.

The rearrangement joins TRBV11-2 to TRBJ1-2, with D uncertain. The CDR3 consists of 13 residues. Looked up from germline, CDR1 is SGHAT and CDR2 is FQNNGV. Trimming took off 4 bases at V and 8 bases at J, with 14 bases between the two ends. The CDR3: CASSSSPLKGYTF. The CDR3 DNA is TGTGCCAGCAGCTCTAGCCCCCTTAAGGGCTACACCTTC.

The chain combines TRBV29-1 with TRBJ1-5; D call uncertain. V was trimmed by 4 bases and J by 9 bases, leaving 16 bases between them. There are 13 residues in the CDR3. Germline assignment: CDR1 SQVTM and CDR2 ANQGSEA. CDR3 DNA sequence: TGCAGCGTTGGGGGTGAGGCCCGGGGGCCCCAGCATTTT. It specifies CSVGGEARGPQHF.

This chain uses TRBV5-6 with TRBJ2-5; 7 positions match TRBD2. Germline-derived CDR1 and CDR2 are SGHDT and YYEEEE. Unmatched junction bases numbered 3, after V lost 2 bases and J lost 5 bases. The CDR3 consists of 13 residues. The CDR3 spells CASSLGLEETQYF. Written as DNA, the CDR3 is TGTGCCAGCAGCTTAGGACTAGAGGAGACCCAGTACTTC.

This rearrangement joins TRBV5-1 to TRBJ1-1, with D maybe TRBD1 (6 bases). Germline V lookup: CDR1 SGHRS, CDR2 YFSETQ. The CDR3 covers 14 residues. V lost 4 bases and J 3 bases, leaving 13 bases between the germline ends. The CDR3 bases are TGCGCCAGCAGCCTTGGACAGACCTACACTGAAGCTTTCTTT. Encoded protein: CASSLGQTYTEAFF.

The chain employs TRBV28 and TRBJ1-2; 9 bases fit TRBD1. The CDR3 runs to 14 residues. Germline V gene lookup returns CDR1 MDHEN and CDR2 SYDVKM. V lost 2 bases to trimming and J lost 3 bases; unmatched junction nucleotides: 1. This chain's CDR3 is CASSLTGGDYGYTF. The CDR3 region has the DNA TGTGCCAGCAGTTTAACAGGGGGCGACTATGGCTACACCTTC.

The CDR3 sequence: CASSPSGRVILNEQFF. DNA for the CDR3: TGTGCCAGCAGCCCCTCGGGGAGGGTTATACTCAATGAGCAGTTCTTC. The V call is TRBV7-3, the J call TRBJ2-1, with 7 bases identical to TRBD2. CDR1 is SGHTA, CDR2 FQGTGA, per germline. The length of the CDR3 is 16 residues. Germline trimming cut 5 bases from V and 6 bases from J; bases unmatched to any gene: 13.

This chain connects TRBV24-1 to TRBJ1-2, with TRBD1 matching over 10 bases. CDR3 length: 14 amino acids. Germline trimming cut 4 bases from V and 7 bases from J; bases unmatched to any gene: 5. CDR1 and CDR2 (germline): KGHDR, SFDVKD. The CDR3 protein is CATSERQGAFGYTF. The CDR3 DNA is TGTGCCACCAGTGAACGACAGGGGGCGTTTGGCTACACCTTC.

V usage is TRBV19 and J usage is TRBJ1-1; no firm D call. V was trimmed by 5 bases and J by 0 bases, leaving 7 bases between them. CDR1 and CDR2 from the germline V gene are LNHDA and SQIVND (reference sequence). The CDR3 covers 13 residues. In DNA form, the CDR3 reads TGTGCCAGTAGTCTACTCATGAACACTGAAGCTTTCTTT. Translation: CASSLLMNTEAFF.

The CDR3 coding sequence is TGTGCCATCAGTGAGTCAGGAGGGACCTACTATGGCTACACCTTC. Encoded protein: CAISESGGTYYGYTF. The chain joins TRBV10-3 to TRBJ1-2, with D possibly being TRBD1 (5 bases). The CDR3 spans 15 residues. Per germline, CDR1 ENHRY and CDR2 SYGVKD. Trimming removed 0 bases at V and 3 bases at J, with 11 bases between.

The CDR3 loop is CASSPRGGRAYNEQFF. The CDR3 region has the DNA TGTGCCAGCAGCCCACGGGGGGGGCGGGCTTACAATGAGCAGTTCTTC. V gene TRBV5-8 combines with J gene TRBJ2-1, with 8 bases fitting TRBD2. The V segment lost 4 bases and the J segment 4 bases; nucleotides outside the gene matches: 10. The CDR3 is 16 residues long. Germline V gene lookup returns CDR1 SGHTS and CDR2 YDEGEE.

J is TRBJ1-6 and V is TRBV14; 7 nucleotides agree with TRBD1. Germline CDR1 and CDR2: SGHDN and FVKESK. Trimming at V came to 5 bases and at J to 9 bases, leaving 7 bases not matched to a gene. The CDR3 is made up of 14 amino acids. The CDR3 here is CASSLTGELSPLHF. CDR3 in DNA: TGTGCCAGCAGCTTAACAGGGGAACTTTCACCCCTCCACTTT.

This chain joins TRBV7-2 and TRBJ2-3, with TRBD2 matching over 12 bases. Germline trimming cut 4 bases from V and 1 base from J; bases unmatched to any gene: 6. CDR3 length equals 17 residues. From germline, CDR1 is SGHTA and CDR2 FQGNSA. The CDR3 region has the DNA TGTGCCAGCAGCTCCGTCCGGACTAGCGGGGGCACAGATACGCAGTATTTT. It yields the protein CASSSVRTSGGTDTQYF.

The rearrangement uses TRBV2 and TRBJ2-1; D gene uncertain. The germline V gene has CDR1 SNHLY and CDR2 FYNNEI. Trimming shortened V by 6 bases and J by 6 bases, and 15 bases separated the two germline ends. The CDR3 runs to 14 residues. The CDR3 DNA is TGTGCCAGCAGGGCTAAATCACAGAGCAATGAGCAGTTCTTC. This sequence encodes CASRAKSQSNEQFF.

This chain connects TRBV19 to TRBJ1-5; D not resolved. This CDR3 spans 15 amino acids. Germline values: CDR1 LNHDA, CDR2 SQIVND (reference sequence). Trimming removed 1 base at V and 4 bases at J, with 11 bases between. CDR3 amino acids: CASSIGRLRNQPQHF. The CDR3 DNA reads TGTGCCAGTAGTATAGGCCGGTTGAGGAATCAGCCCCAGCATTTT.

In this sample, this clone turned up a few times. The chain combines TRBV28 with TRBJ1-1; 10 bases fit TRBD1. V lost 3 bases, J lost 13 bases, and 14 bases stayed unmatched. The CDR3 loop spans 15 amino acids. In germline, CDR1 is MDHEN, CDR2 SYDVKM. The CDR3 nucleotides are TGTGCCAGCAGTTTGCTTGCCGACAGGGGGCATGAGGGTTTCTTT. It yields the protein CASSLLADRGHEGFF.

This chain links TRBV7-9 with TRBJ1-5; weak D call: TRBD1 (6 bases). CDR3 size: 14 residues. V lost 5 bases, J lost 9 bases, and 17 bases lay in between. The germline gives CDR1 SEHNR, CDR2 FQNEAQ (reference sequence). CDR3 coding DNA: TGTGCCAGCAGCCATTCAGGGGTGGAGGCGCCCCAGCATTTT. Translating it yields CASSHSGVEAPQHF.

This chain links TRBV9 with TRBJ2-2; the match to TRBD2 covers 11 bases. The trim removed 3 bases at V and 6 bases at J, leaving 10 bases unmatched. The V gene's germline CDR1 is SGDLS and CDR2 YYNGEE. This CDR3 is built from 17 residues. The CDR3 loop reads CASSAALLAGDAGELFF. CDR3 in DNA: TGTGCCAGCAGCGCCGCCCTACTAGCGGGAGACGCCGGGGAGCTGTTTTTT.